These T cell receptor beta chains were read from a single sample in a study of response to subunit inactivated influenza vaccine. From the RT-PCR reads, TCRdb called clonotypes with MiXCR, one entry per CDR3 protein. Among approximately 500,000 distinct CDR3 sequences listed, approximately 13% were seen once. Sequenced material: PBMCs from blood, taken 40 to 50 days after vaccination. These receptors all stem from a man in his forties or fifties who received an inactivated influenza vaccine. CDR3s include the opening cysteine and the closing phenylalanine or tryptophan. The order of the fields is D gene, V gene, clone size, CDR3 protein. The D gene is left open where the match is weak. Clone size is not always given. Where it is, it says once, few, many or a class for expanded clones.

>TRBD1|TRBV10-3|NA
CAISPGTGFIQFF
>NA|TRBV5-1|NA
CASSQGQSNYGYTF
>NA|TRBV6-2/TRBV6-3|many
CASSYSPFSGNTIYF
>TRBD1|TRBV20-1|NA
CSASSAGGGYTF
>TRBD1|TRBV7-9|NA
CASSKDRGNEKLFF
>TRBD1|TRBV4-1|few
CASSPNGQGLGELFF
>NA|TRBV6-2/TRBV6-3|few
CASSYAVNGIYEQYF
>TRBD2|TRBV11-3|once
CASSLGASGSSYNEQFF
>NA|TRBV3-1|NA
CASSHEGLNSYEQYF
>TRBD2|TRBV20-1|many
CSAMVTSGGRYEQFF
>NA|TRBV7-6|few
CASSLGQASTDTQYF
>TRBD2|TRBV5-1|few
CASSRTSEQETQYF
>NA|TRBV28|few
CASSPLEVYGYTF
>NA|TRBV12-3/TRBV12-4|few
CASSFGGSGNQPQHF
>NA|TRBV11-2|NA
CASSPRGSPDTEAFF
>TRBD1|TRBV25-1|NA
CASGRTGTGNEQFF
>NA|TRBV29-1|many
CSADNRGTDTQYF
>NA|TRBV12-3/TRBV12-4|NA
CASSLNRGFEAFF
>TRBD1|TRBV6-1|many
CASRGQVFDNEQFF
>NA|TRBV20-1|few
CSALILNTEAFF
>NA|TRBV24-1|NA
CATSEGGAPDTQYF
>TRBD1|TRBV11-2|NA
CASSSQGAGQYF
>NA|TRBV5-1|few
CASSLDPVYEQYF